The 18 T cell receptor beta chains reported below all come from one sample, sequenced in a study of tumor-infiltrating lymphocytes in primary liver carcinoma. From around 500 ng of total RNA, TCR beta-specific cDNA was reverse-transcribed using a constant-region primer. Three rounds of nested multiplex PCR with slightly modified ARM-PCR produced TCR beta libraries. Primers for the first two PCR rounds were TRBV1-TRBV30 forward primers and a C-beta reverse primer (about 9 cycles per round). TCRdb re-called the multiplex PCR reads with MiXCR, one entry per CDR3 protein. The sample lists over 250,000 distinct CDR3 sequences; around three fifths were seen once. RNA isolated from unsorted whole blood supplied the blood RNA, with germline DNA also extracted. The sample consisted of peripheral blood. The source is a woman between 25 and 40 years old with primary liver carcinoma and hepatitis B virus infection.

Note on this clonotype: This may stem from a read error, because a much larger clone lies one nucleotide away. The CDR3 end shows no conserved phenylalanine or tryptophan, and so a read error is likely. The chain uses TRBV6-5 and TRBJ1-6; no reliable D call. The V gene's germline CDR1 is MNHEY and CDR2 SVGAGI. V dropped 5 bases and J dropped 10 bases, with 12 bases sitting between them. The CDR3 loop spans 13 amino acids. CDR3 residues: CASSEGKGSPLHL. CDR3 sequence (DNA): TGTGCCAGCAGTGAGGGCAAGGGATCACCCCTCCACCTT.

The V call is TRBV9, the J call TRBJ1-4; TRBD1 is a possible D gene (5 bases). The V and J ends lost 0 bases and 6 bases respectively, with 12 bases between them. This CDR3 is built from 15 residues. Germline CDR1 SGDLS, CDR2 YYNGEE. The CDR3, as DNA: TGTGCCAGCAGCGTAGTTCCAGGGAGGGATGAAAAACTGTTTTTT. This encodes CASSVVPGRDEKLFF.

The chain employs TRBV6-6 and TRBJ1-1; no reliable D call. V lost 1 base and J 1 base, leaving 10 bases between the germline ends. Germline V CDR1 and CDR2: MNHNY, SVGAGI (reference sequence). The CDR3 contains 15 residues. The CDR3 coding sequence is TGTGCCAGCAGTTACTTTACACGGCCGAACACTGAAGCTTTCTTT. Translated, it gives CASSYFTRPNTEAFF.

To note about this clonotype: A much larger clone differs by one base, so this may be a read error. This chain joins TRBV4-2 and TRBJ2-2; 13 bases align to TRBD2. V trimming: 4 bases; J trimming: 2 bases; junction bases outside the gene matches: 4. Germline values: CDR1 LGHNA, CDR2 YNFKEQ. The CDR3 spans 17 residues. The CDR3 DNA sequence: TGTGCCAGCAGCCCAGGACTAGCGGGGGTTAACACCGGGGAGCTGTTTTTT. Translated: CASSPGLAGVNTGELFF.

The chain links TRBV29-1 to TRBJ1-3, with a weak D call TRBD1 (6 bases). The germline V gene encodes CDR1 SQVTM and CDR2 ANQGSEA. The V and J ends lost 3 bases and 0 bases respectively, with 12 bases between them. CDR3 size: 15 residues. CDR3 coding DNA: TGCAGCGTTGACTTAGGGGGTGGCTCTGGAAACACCATATATTTT. This codes for CSVDLGGGSGNTIYF.

This chain joins TRBV28 and TRBJ1-1; D is unclear. Germline assignment: CDR1 MDHEN and CDR2 SYDVKM. Trimming stripped 5 bases from V and 2 bases from J, with 9 bases between. This CDR3 contains 13 residues. The CDR3: CASSTQLNTEAFF. As DNA, the CDR3 is TGTGCCAGCAGTACCCAACTCAACACTGAAGCTTTCTTT.

A note on this clonotype: One base away lies a much larger clone, so this may be a sequencing read error. The rearrangement uses TRBV29-1 and TRBJ1-1; the D is unclear. The CDR3 extends over 10 amino acids. Trimming took off 7 bases at V and 8 bases at J, with 11 bases between the two ends. Germline V gives CDR1 SQVTM, CDR2 ANQGSEA. The CDR3 coding sequence is TGCAGCGCACACAGAATCGAAGCTTTCTTT. Encoded protein: CSAHRIEAFF.

The J gene is TRBJ1-2, the V gene TRBV11-2; D remains unclear. The CDR3 runs 16 residues. Looked up from germline, CDR1 is SGHAT and CDR2 is FQNNGV. Deletions cut 3 bases from V and 5 bases from J, with 19 bases between. CDR3 DNA: TGTGCCAGCAGCTTTCCCTCACCTGGCAAGGGTTATGGCTACACCTTC. Its protein is CASSFPSPGKGYGYTF. Combining the CDR3 with reference TRBV11-2 and TRBJ1-2 gives the whole variable domain EAGVAQSPRYKIIEKRQSVAFWCNPISGHATLYWYQQILGQGPKLLIQFQNNGVVDDSQLPKDRFSAERLKGVDSTLKIQPAKLEDSAVYLCASSFPSPGKGYGYTFGSGTRLTVV.

This chain uses TRBV7-9 with TRBJ1-1, with unresolved D. V dropped 4 bases and J dropped 2 bases, with 8 bases sitting between them. This CDR3 has 13 residues. Looked up from germline, CDR1 is SEHNR and CDR2 is FQNEAQ (reference sequence). For the CDR3, the DNA is TGTGCCAGCAGCTCCGGGGTCAACACTGAAGCTTTCTTT. It translates to CASSSGVNTEAFF.

The chain carries TRBV29-1 and TRBJ2-6, with unresolved D. Germline lookup yields CDR1 SQVTM and CDR2 ANQGSEA. With 6 bases removed from V and 3 bases from J, the gap between germline ends came to 9 bases. CDR3 length: 13 amino acids. The CDR3 here is CSVRSIGANVLTF. In DNA form, the CDR3 reads TGCAGCGTCCGGTCCATTGGGGCCAACGTCCTGACTTTC.

This chain links TRBV28 with TRBJ2-4; D may be TRBD1 or TRBD2 (5 bases each). The CDR3 spans 17 residues. Germline V CDR1 and CDR2: MDHEN, SYDVKM. This CDR3 is CVGSFPRDRGAKNIQYF. DNA of the CDR3: TGTGTCGGCAGCTTCCCCAGGGACCGGGGAGCCAAAAACATTCAGTACTTC.

As regards this clonotype: Possible read error: a much larger clone is one base away. This rearrangement joins TRBV11-2 to TRBJ2-1; D is perhaps TRBD2 (5 bases). Trimming left V 3 bases short and J 5 bases short, with 29 bases between. Germline CDR1 reads SGHAT; CDR2 reads FQNNGV. The CDR3 is made up of 20 amino acids. The CDR3 nucleotides are TGTGCCAGCAGCTTTGCGTTGGGAGAGGGAGTGGTATTGGGAGACAATGAGCAGTTCTTC. This codes for CASSFALGEGVVLGDNEQFF.

For this clonotype: This sequence may be a read error, since a much larger clone differs from it by one base. This chain links TRBV29-1 with TRBJ1-2; D is ambiguous. Trimming took off 7 bases at V and 0 bases at J, with 15 bases between the two ends. CDR1 and CDR2 (germline): SQVTM, ANQGSEA. The CDR3 extends over 14 amino acids. As DNA, the CDR3 is TGCAGCGCTTACGTGGAGTCCTCTAACTATGGCTACACCTTC. Protein: CSAYVESSNYGYTF.

A note on this clonotype: One end of the junction does not line up with germline, which may come from a read error. The rearrangement links TRBV6-2 or TRBV6-3 to TRBJ2-7; TRBD2 matches at 9 bases. The germline CDR1 and CDR2 sequences are MNHEY and SVGEGT. The CDR3 contains 14 residues. DNA of the CDR3: TGCGCCAGCTCAGCGGGGGGAAGCATCTACGAGCAGTACTTC. It codes for CASSAGGSIYEQYF.

Notes on this clonotype: Being one base from a much bigger clone, this may be a read error. The conserved phenylalanine or tryptophan is not found at the CDR3 terminus, so this likely reflects a read error. The rearrangement joins TRBV6-1 to TRBJ2-3; no definite D call. The CDR3 consists of 14 residues. The germline CDR1 and CDR2 sequences are MNHNS and SASEGT. With 6 bases removed from V and 1 base from J, the gap between germline ends came to 11 bases. The CDR3 here is CASSQVGGTDTQYS. The CDR3 region has the DNA TGTGCCAGCAGCCAGGTCGGCGGCACAGATACGCAGTATTCT.

Concerning this clonotype: Relative to the germline gene, one junction end is altered; a read error may explain this. The chain employs TRBV13 and TRBJ2-5; unclear D gene. The CDR3 loop spans 15 amino acids. Per the germline V gene, CDR1 is PRHDT and CDR2 is FYEKMQ (reference sequence). CDR3: CASSEYSGRQETKYF. The CDR3 nucleotides are TGTGCCAGCAGCGAGTACTCGGGTAGGCAAGAGACCAAGTACTTC.

This clonotype has a count of ten or more. The V gene is TRBV6-2 or TRBV6-3, the J gene TRBJ2-1; D possibly corresponds to TRBD2 (6 bases). The CDR3 loop spans 14 amino acids. Germline V gives CDR1 MNHEY, CDR2 SVGEGT. The germline V and J ends were trimmed by 6 bases and 8 bases, with 17 bases remaining between them. CDR3 protein: CASSMGGVVDEQFF. CDR3 coding DNA: TGTGCCAGCAGCATGGGGGGAGTAGTCGATGAGCAGTTCTTC.

The table lists this clonotype with many counts. The chain uses TRBV7-9 and TRBJ2-5; no clear D gene. V shed 5 bases and J shed 6 bases, with 4 bases lying between them. Germline V lookup: CDR1 SEHNR, CDR2 FQNEAQ (reference sequence). This CDR3 contains 10 residues. CDR3 nucleotide sequence: TGTGCCAGCAGCCTGAAGACCCAGTACTTC. This encodes CASSLKTQYF.